The 11 T cell receptor beta chains presented below share a single source sample, sequenced in a study of CD8+CD57+ T cells in acquired aplastic anemia. CDR3 and TCR beta VDJ profiling relied on a genomic DNA template. Each CDR3 protein gets one entry after TCRdb re-called the reads with MiXCR. Of a few hundred thousand distinct CDR3 sequences listed, over 60% are singletons. Source material: sorted CD4+, CD8+, or CD8+CD57+ T cells (not recorded which) from PBMCs. These receptors were collected from a human donor in good health.

The chain recombines TRBV7-9 with TRBJ2-6; D is possibly TRBD1 (5 bases). CDR3 length: 15 amino acids. The ends were cut back, 7 bases at V and 0 bases at J, with 10 bases in the middle. Germline CDR1 SEHNR, CDR2 FQNEAQ (reference sequence). This CDR3 is CASKTATSGANVLTF. The CDR3 bases are TGTGCCAGCAAGACAGCAACCTCTGGGGCCAACGTCCTGACTTTC.

This clonotype was seen only a few times. This rearrangement joins TRBV24-1 to TRBJ2-5; TRBD2 matches 7 bases. CDR3 size: 15 residues. The V and J ends lost 3 bases and 4 bases, in that order; junction bases with no gene match: 7. Germline lookup yields CDR1 KGHDR and CDR2 SFDVKD. As DNA, the CDR3 is TGTGCCACCAGTGATCCTCCCGGGGGGAGAGAGACCCAGTACTTC. This gives the protein CATSDPPGGRETQYF.

With regard to this clonotype: A read error may account for a junction end that differs from germline. The chain links TRBV24-1 to TRBJ2-2; TRBD1 aligns across 7 bases. This CDR3 is 15 amino acids long. Germline values: CDR1 KGHDR, CDR2 SFDVKD. In DNA form, the CDR3 reads TGCGCCACCAGTGATTTGAGACAGGGAATCGGGGAGCTGTTTTTT. Translated, it gives CATSDLRQGIGELFF.

V and J are TRBV20-1 and TRBJ2-5; D is undetermined. Trimming cost V 3 bases and J 7 bases, with 9 bases left between them. The CDR3 contains 11 residues. Germline V gene data show CDR1 as DFQATT and CDR2 as SNEGSKA (reference sequence). The CDR3 reads CSARVVRTQYF. The CDR3 DNA sequence: TGCAGTGCTAGGGTCGTCCGGACCCAGTACTTC.

V and J are TRBV25-1 and TRBJ1-4, with D perhaps TRBD1 (5 bases). The CDR3 spans 13 residues. The germline CDR1 and CDR2 sequences are MGHDK and SYGVNS. V shed 5 bases and J shed 7 bases, with 11 bases lying between them. The CDR3 DNA reads as TGTGCCAGCAGTCGGGACGGCCGTGAAAAACTGTTTTTT. It yields the protein CASSRDGREKLFF.

This chain links TRBV29-1 with TRBJ2-7, with D possibly matching TRBD2 (5 bases). The assigned J gene may be wrong: the sequence end matches TRBJ2-1 better. Germline V gene sequence: CDR1 SQVTM, CDR2 ANQGSEA. The CDR3 consists of 14 residues. The chain's CDR3 is CSVDPRAISREQFF. In DNA, the CDR3 is TGCAGCGTTGACCCGAGGGCCATTTCAAGGGAGCAGTTCTTC.

This clonotype was recorded a few times. The rearrangement uses TRBV29-1 and TRBJ2-7; D not resolved. CDR1 and CDR2 (germline): SQVTM, ANQGSEA. This CDR3 contains 12 residues. V gave up 5 bases and J gave up 5 bases, with 13 bases separating them. The CDR3 bases are TGCAGCGTTAGCGCCGCGGCTAACGAGCAGTACTTC. Its protein product is CSVSAAANEQYF.

The V gene is TRBV20-1, the J gene TRBJ2-5; D not resolved. CDR1 and CDR2 from the germline V gene are DFQATT and SNEGSKA (reference sequence). The V and J ends lost 3 bases and 1 base respectively, with 6 bases between them. This CDR3 is built from 12 residues. The CDR3 spells CSASTVQETQYF. As DNA, the CDR3 is TGCAGTGCTAGTACAGTCCAAGAGACCCAGTACTTC.

This clonotype has just a few counts. The chain uses TRBV7-2 and TRBJ2-3, with D possibly being TRBD1 (5 bases). Germline CDR1 is SGHTA and CDR2 is FQGNSA. The CDR3 extends over 14 amino acids. V lost 6 bases and J 2 bases, leaving 12 bases between the germline ends. The CDR3 DNA reads as TGTGCCAGCAGACAAAGGACACACACAGATACGCAGTATTTT. Protein sequence: CASRQRTHTDTQYF.

This clonotype appeared a few times. A much more abundant neighbour one base away suggests this may be a read error. CDR3 in DNA: TGTGCCAGCAGCCCCAGGGTAGCTGGAAACACCATATATTTT. Encoded protein: CASSPRVAGNTIYF. V is TRBV7-2 and J is TRBJ1-3; D may be TRBD1 (5 bases). Trimming left V 5 bases short and J 2 bases short, with 10 bases between. Germline CDR1 and CDR2: SGHTA and FQGNSA. This CDR3 is 14 amino acids long.

This clonotype has at least ten counts. The rearrangement uses TRBV5-1 and TRBJ1-4, with 10 bases fitting TRBD1. This CDR3 has 16 residues. Per the germline V gene, CDR1 is SGHRS and CDR2 is YFSETQ. V shed 4 bases, J shed 3 bases, and the junction held 6 bases outside the gene matches. This CDR3 reads CASSPFGQGANEKLFF. CDR3 DNA: TGCGCCAGCAGCCCCTTCGGACAGGGGGCTAATGAAAAACTGTTTTTT.